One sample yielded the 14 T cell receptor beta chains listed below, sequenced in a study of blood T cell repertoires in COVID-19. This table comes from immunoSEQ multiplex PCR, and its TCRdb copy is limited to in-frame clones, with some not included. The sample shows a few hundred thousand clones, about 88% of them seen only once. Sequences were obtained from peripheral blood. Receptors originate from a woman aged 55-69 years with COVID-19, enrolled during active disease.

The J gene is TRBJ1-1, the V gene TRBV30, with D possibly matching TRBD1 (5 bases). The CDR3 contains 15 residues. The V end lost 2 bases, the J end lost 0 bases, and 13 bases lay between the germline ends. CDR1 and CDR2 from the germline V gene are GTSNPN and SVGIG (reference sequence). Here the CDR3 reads CAWSMRGLMNTEAFF. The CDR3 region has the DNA TGTGCCTGGAGTATGCGGGGCCTGATGAACACTGAAGCTTTCTTT.

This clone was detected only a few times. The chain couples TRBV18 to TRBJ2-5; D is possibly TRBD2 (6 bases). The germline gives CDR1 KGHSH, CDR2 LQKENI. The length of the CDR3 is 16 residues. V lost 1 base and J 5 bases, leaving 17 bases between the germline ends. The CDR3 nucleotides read TGTGCCAGCTCACCACGCCAAATTGTGGAGGGCGAGACCCAGTACTTC. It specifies CASSPRQIVEGETQYF. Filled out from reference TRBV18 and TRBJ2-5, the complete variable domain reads NAGVMQNPRHLVRRRGQEARLRCSPMKGHSHVYWYRQLPEEGLKFMVYLQKENIIDESGMPKERFSAEFPKEGPSILRIQQVVRGDSAAYFCASSPRQIVEGETQYFGPGTRLLVL.

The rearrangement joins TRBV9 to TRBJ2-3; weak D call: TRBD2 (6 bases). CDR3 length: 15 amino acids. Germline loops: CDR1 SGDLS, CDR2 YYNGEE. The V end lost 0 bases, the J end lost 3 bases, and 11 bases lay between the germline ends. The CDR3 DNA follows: TGTGCCAGCAGCGTAGACGGAGGGCCAACAGATACGCAGTATTTT. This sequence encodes CASSVDGGPTDTQYF.

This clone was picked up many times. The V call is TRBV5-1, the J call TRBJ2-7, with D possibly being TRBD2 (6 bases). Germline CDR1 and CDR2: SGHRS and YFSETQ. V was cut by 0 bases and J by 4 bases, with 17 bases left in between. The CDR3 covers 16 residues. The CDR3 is CASSLALLARRYEQYF. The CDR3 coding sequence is TGCGCCAGCAGCTTGGCCTTGCTAGCGCGCAGGTACGAGCAGTACTTC. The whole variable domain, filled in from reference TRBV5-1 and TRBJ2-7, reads KAGVTQTPRYLIKTRGQQVTLSCSPISGHRSVSWYQQTPGQGLQFLFEYFSETQRNKGNFPGRFSGRQFSNSRSEMNVSTLELGDSALYLCASSLALLARRYEQYFGPGTRLTVT.

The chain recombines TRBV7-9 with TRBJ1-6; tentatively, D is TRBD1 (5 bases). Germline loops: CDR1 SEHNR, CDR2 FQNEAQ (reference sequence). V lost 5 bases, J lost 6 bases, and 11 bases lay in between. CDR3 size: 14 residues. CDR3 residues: CASSPLGRNSPLHF. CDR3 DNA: TGTGCCAGCAGCCCCCTGGGGCGTAATTCACCCCTCCACTTT.

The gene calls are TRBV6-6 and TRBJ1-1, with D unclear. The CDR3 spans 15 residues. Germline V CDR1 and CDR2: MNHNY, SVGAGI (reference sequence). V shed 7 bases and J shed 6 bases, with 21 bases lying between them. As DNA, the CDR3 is TGTGCCAGCATCCCCGGGAGGGAAGCAAGCGCTGAAGCTTTCTTT. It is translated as CASIPGREASAEAFF.

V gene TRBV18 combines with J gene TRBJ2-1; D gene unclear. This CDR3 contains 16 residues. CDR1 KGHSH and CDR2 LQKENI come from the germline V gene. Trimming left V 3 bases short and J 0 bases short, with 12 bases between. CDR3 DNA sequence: TGTGCCAGCTCACCTCTTAGCCCCAGCTCCTACAATGAGCAGTTCTTC. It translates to CASSPLSPSSYNEQFF.

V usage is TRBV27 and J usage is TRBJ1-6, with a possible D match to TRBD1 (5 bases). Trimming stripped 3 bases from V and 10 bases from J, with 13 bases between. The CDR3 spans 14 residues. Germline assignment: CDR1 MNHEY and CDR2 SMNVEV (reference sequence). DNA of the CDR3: TGTGCCAGCAGTTTCAGTGGGGCCCCATCACCCCTCCACTTT. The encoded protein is CASSFSGAPSPLHF.

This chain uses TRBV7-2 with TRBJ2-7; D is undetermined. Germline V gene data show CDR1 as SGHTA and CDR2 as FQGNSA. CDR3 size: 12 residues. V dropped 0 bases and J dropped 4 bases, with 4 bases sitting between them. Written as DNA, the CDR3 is TGTGCCAGCAGCTTAGCGCGGTACGAGCAGTACTTC. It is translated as CASSLARYEQYF.

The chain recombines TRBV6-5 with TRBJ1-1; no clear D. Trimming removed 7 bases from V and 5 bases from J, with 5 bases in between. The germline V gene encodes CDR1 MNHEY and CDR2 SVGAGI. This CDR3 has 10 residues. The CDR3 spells CASIITEAFF. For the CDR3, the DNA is TGTGCCAGCATAATTACTGAAGCTTTCTTT.

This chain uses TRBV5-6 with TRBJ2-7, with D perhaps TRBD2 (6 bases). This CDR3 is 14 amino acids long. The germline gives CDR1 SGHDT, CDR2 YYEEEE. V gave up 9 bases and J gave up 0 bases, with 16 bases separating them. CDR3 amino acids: CATSTSLSSYEQYF. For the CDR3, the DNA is TGTGCCACCTCTACTAGCCTGAGCTCCTACGAGCAGTACTTC.

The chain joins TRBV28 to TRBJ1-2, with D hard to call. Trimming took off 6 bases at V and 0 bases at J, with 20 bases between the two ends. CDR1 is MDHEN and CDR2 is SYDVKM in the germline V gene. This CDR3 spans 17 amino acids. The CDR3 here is CASSYPVTGPANYGYTF. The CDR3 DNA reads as TGTGCCAGCAGCTACCCGGTTACTGGGCCAGCTAACTATGGCTACACCTTC.

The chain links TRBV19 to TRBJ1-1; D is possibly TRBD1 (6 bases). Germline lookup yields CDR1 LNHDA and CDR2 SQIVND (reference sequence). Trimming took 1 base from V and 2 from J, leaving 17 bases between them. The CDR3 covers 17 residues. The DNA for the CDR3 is TGTGCCAGTAGTATAGGAGGGACACTCTTAGGCAACACTGAAGCTTTCTTT. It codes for CASSIGGTLLGNTEAFF.

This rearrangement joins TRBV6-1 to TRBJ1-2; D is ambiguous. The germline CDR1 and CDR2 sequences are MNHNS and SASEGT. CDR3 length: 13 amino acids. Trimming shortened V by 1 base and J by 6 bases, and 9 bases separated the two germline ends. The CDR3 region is CASSEGWRNGYTF. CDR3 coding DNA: TGTGCCAGCAGTGAAGGTTGGCGGAATGGCTACACCTTC.